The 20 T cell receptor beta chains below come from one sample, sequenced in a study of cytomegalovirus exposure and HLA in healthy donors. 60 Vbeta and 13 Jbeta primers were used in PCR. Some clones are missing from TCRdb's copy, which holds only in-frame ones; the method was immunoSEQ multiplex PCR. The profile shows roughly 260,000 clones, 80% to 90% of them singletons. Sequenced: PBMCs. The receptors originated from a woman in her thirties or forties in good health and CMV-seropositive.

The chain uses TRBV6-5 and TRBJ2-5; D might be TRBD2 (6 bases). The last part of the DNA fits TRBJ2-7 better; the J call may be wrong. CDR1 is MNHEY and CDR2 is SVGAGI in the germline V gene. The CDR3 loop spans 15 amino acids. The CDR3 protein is CASSYGQGGSYEQYF. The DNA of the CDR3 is TGTGCCAGCAGTTACGGGCAGGGAGGCTCCTACGAGCAGTACTTC.

The DNA of the CDR3 is TGTGCCAGCAGCCGAAGCCTAGCGGAGGCGCCCTACGAGCAGTACTTC. This sequence encodes CASSRSLAEAPYEQYF. The rearrangement joins TRBV7-2 to TRBJ2-7, with 7 bases matching TRBD2. V was clipped by 5 bases and J by 2 bases; unmatched bases: 12. From germline, CDR1 is SGHTA and CDR2 FQGNSA. This CDR3 is built from 16 residues. Full variable domain (outside the CDR3, taken from reference TRBV7-2 and TRBJ2-7): GAGVSQSPSNKVTEKGKDVELRCDPISGHTALYWYRQSLGQGLEFLIYFQGNSAPDKSGLPSDRFSAERTGGSVSTLTIQRTQQEDSAVYLCASSRSLAEAPYEQYFGPGTRLTVT.

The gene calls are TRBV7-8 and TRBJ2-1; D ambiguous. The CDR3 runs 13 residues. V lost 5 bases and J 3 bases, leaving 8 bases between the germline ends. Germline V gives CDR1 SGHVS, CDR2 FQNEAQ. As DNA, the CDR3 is TGTGCCAGCAGCCTCAGAAGCTACAATGAGCAGTTCTTC. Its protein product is CASSLRSYNEQFF.

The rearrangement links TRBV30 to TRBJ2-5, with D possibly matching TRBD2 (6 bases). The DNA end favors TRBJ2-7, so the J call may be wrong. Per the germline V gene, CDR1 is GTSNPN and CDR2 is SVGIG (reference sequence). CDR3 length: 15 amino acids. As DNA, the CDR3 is TGTGCCTGGAGTGTACCCGGGACTGTCTTCTACGAGCAGTACTTC. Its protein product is CAWSVPGTVFYEQYF.

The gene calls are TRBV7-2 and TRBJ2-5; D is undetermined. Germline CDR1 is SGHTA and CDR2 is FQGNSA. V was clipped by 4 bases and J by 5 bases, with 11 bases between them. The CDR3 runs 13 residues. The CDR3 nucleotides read TGTGCCAGCAGCTCGAGACACGACGAGACCCAGTACTTC. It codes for CASSSRHDETQYF. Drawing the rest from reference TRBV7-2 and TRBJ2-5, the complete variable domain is GAGVSQSPSNKVTEKGKDVELRCDPISGHTALYWYRQSLGQGLEFLIYFQGNSAPDKSGLPSDRFSAERTGGSVSTLTIQRTQQEDSAVYLCASSSRHDETQYFGPGTRLLVL.

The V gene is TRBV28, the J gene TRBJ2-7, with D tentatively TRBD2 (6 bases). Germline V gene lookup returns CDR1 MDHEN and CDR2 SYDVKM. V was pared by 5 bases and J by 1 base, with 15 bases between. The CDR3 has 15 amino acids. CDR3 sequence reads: CASSIAALGSYEQYF. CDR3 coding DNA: TGTGCCAGCAGTATAGCGGCTCTGGGTTCCTACGAGCAGTACTTC.

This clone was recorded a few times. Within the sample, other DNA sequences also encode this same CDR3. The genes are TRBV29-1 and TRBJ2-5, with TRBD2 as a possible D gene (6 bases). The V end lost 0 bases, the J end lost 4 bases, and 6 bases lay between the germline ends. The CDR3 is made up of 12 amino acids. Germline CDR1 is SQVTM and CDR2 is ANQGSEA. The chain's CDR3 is CSVEEGGETQYF. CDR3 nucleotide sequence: TGCAGCGTTGAAGAGGGAGGAGAGACCCAGTACTTC. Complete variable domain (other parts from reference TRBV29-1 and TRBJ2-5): SAVISQKPSRDICQRGTSLTIQCQVDSQVTMMFWYRQQPGQSLTLIATANQGSEATYESGFVIDKFPISRPNLTFSTLTVSNMSPEDSSIYLCSVEEGGETQYFGPGTRLLVL.

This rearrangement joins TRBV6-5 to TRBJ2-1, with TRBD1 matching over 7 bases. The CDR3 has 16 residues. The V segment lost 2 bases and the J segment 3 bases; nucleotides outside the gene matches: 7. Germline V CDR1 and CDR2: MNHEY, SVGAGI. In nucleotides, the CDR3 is TGTGCCAGCAGTTACGGGGACAGCAGAGACTACAATGAGCAGTTCTTC. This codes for CASSYGDSRDYNEQFF.

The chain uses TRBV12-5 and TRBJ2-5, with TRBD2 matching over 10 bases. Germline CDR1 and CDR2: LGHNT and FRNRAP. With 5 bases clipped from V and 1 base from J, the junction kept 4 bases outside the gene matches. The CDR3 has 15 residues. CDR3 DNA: TGTGCTAGTGGTCAAGGGACTAGCGCCCAAGAGACCCAGTACTTC. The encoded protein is CASGQGTSAQETQYF.

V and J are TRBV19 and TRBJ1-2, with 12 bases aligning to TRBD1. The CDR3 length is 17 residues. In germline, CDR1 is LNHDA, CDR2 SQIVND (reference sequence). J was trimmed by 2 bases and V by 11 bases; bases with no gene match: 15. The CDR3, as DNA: TGTGCCTCCGAAAGAGGGACAGGGGGCCCAGGAAACTATGGCTACACCTTC. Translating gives CASERGTGGPGNYGYTF.

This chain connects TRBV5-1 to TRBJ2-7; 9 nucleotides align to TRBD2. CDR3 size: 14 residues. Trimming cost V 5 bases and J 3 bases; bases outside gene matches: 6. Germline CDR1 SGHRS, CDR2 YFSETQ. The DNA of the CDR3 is TGCGCCAGCAGGTTGACTAGCGGTTACTACGAGCAGTACTTC. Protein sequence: CASRLTSGYYEQYF.

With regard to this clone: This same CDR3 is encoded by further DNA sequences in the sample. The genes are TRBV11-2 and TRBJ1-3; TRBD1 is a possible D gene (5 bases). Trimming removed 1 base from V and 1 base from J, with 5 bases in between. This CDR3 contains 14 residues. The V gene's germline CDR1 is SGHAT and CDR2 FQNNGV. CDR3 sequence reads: CASSLAGSGNTIYF. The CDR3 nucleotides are TGTGCCAGCAGCTTAGCAGGGTCTGGAAACACCATATATTTT.

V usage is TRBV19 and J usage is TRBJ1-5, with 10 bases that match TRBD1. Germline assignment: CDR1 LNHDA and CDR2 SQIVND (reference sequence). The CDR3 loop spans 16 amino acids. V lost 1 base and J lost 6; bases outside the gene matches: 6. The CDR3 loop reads CASSIARQGASQPQHF. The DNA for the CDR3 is TGTGCCAGTAGTATAGCGAGACAGGGGGCGTCTCAGCCCCAGCATTTT.

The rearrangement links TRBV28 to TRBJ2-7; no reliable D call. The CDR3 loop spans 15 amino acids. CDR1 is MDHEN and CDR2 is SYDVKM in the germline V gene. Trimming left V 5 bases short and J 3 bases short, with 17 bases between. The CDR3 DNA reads TGTGCCAGCAGTAACACTCCTCGGGTAGGCTACGAGCAGTACTTC. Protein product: CASSNTPRVGYEQYF.

CDR3 coding DNA: TGCAGCGTTGTTAACAGGGGAGATGAAGCTTTCTTT. Amino acid sequence: CSVVNRGDEAFF. J is TRBJ1-1 and V is TRBV29-1, with TRBD1 matching 7 bases. Germline V lookup: CDR1 SQVTM, CDR2 ANQGSEA. Unmatched junction bases numbered 6, after V lost 4 bases and J lost 7 bases. CDR3 length: 12 amino acids.

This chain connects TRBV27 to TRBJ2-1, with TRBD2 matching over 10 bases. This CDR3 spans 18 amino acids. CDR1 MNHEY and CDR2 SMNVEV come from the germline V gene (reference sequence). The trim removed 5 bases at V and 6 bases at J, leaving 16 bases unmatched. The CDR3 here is CASSPQGGAGGPGNEQFF. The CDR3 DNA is TGTGCCAGCAGTCCCCAGGGGGGAGCGGGAGGGCCAGGCAATGAGCAGTTCTTC.

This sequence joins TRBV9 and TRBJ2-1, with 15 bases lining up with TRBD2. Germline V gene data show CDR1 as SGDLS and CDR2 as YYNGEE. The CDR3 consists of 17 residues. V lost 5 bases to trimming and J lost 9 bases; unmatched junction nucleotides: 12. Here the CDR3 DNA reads TGTGCCAGCAGGGCCGGACTAGCGGGAGGGCCTGGTGGTGAGCAGTTCTTC. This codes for CASRAGLAGGPGGEQFF.

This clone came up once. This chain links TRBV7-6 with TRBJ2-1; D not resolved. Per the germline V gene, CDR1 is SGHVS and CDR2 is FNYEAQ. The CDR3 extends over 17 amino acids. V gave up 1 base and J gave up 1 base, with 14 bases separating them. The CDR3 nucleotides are TGTGCCAGCAGCTTAGTAACTTCCAGGTATTCCTACAATGAGCAGTTCTTC. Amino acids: CASSLVTSRYSYNEQFF.

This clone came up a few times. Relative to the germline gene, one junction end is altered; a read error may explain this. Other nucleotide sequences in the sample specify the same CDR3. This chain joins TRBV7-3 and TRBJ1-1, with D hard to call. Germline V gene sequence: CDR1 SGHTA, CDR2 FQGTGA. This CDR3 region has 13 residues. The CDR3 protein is CASSLSMNTEAFF. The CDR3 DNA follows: TGTGCCAGCAGTTTAAGTATGAACACTGAAGCTTTCTTT.

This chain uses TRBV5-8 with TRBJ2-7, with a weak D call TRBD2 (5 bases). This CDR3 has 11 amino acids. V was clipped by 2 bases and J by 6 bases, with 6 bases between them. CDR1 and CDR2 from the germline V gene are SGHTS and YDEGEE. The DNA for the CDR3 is TGTGCCAGCAGCTTCGAGGGCGAGCAGTACTTC. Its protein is CASSFEGEQYF.